The next 7 T cell receptor beta chains were all read from a single sample in a study of blood T cell repertoires in COVID-19. Method: immunoSEQ multiplex PCR; TCRdb's copy keeps in-frame clones and lacks some. Of about 72,000 clones listed, roughly 89% were seen once; the top ten hold roughly 8.8%. Source material: peripheral blood. These TCRs come from a man aged 30 to 45 with acute or convalescent COVID-19.

The chain joins TRBV28 to TRBJ1-1, with TRBD1 identical over 9 bases. Germline assignment: CDR1 MDHEN and CDR2 SYDVKM. Trimming cost V 2 bases and J 5 bases; bases outside gene matches: 6. The CDR3 has 15 residues. CDR3: CASSLEGQGGTEAFF. The CDR3 DNA is TGTGCCAGCAGTTTAGAGGGACAGGGTGGGACTGAAGCTTTCTTT.

The rearrangement uses TRBV11-1 and TRBJ2-7, with 15 bases identical to TRBD2. Unmatched junction bases numbered 5, after V lost 2 bases and J lost 6 bases. The CDR3 has 16 amino acids. Germline V gives CDR1 SGHAT, CDR2 FQDESV (reference sequence). The DNA of the CDR3 is TGTGCCAGCAGCTTAAGGAGGGGACTAGCGGGAGGCGAGCAGTACTTC. It encodes CASSLRRGLAGGEQYF.

This chain links TRBV2 with TRBJ2-2; tentative D call: TRBD1 (5 bases). This CDR3 is built from 14 residues. Germline V gene lookup returns CDR1 SNHLY and CDR2 FYNNEI. Trimming removed 8 bases from V and 4 bases from J, with 14 bases in between. DNA of the CDR3: TGTGCCAGCTGCAGGGATGGTGGCACCGGGGAGCTGTTTTTT. Translated, it gives CASCRDGGTGELFF. The full variable domain, its missing parts supplied by reference TRBV2 and TRBJ2-2, is EPEVTQTPSHQVTQMGQEVILRCVPISNHLYFYWYRQILGQKVEFLVSFYNNEISEKSEIFDDQFSVERPDGSNFTLKIRSTKLEDSAMYFCASCRDGGTGELFFGEGSRLTVL.

The rearrangement links TRBV6-5 to TRBJ1-1, with 12 bases that match TRBD1. Germline values: CDR1 MNHEY, CDR2 SVGAGI. This CDR3 contains 13 residues. Germline trimming cut 6 bases from V and 4 bases from J; bases unmatched to any gene: 0. The CDR3 here is CASRGQGATEAFF. CDR3 DNA sequence: TGTGCCAGCAGGGGACAGGGGGCCACTGAAGCTTTCTTT.

The chain carries TRBV5-6 and TRBJ2-2, with 7 bases identical to TRBD1. V dropped 3 bases and J dropped 4; count of bases not matched to a gene: 0. Germline V gene lookup returns CDR1 SGHDT and CDR2 YYEEEE. The CDR3 sequence is 13 residues long. CDR3 coding DNA: TGTGCCAGCAGCTGGACAGGCACCGGGGAGCTGTTTTTT. This gives the protein CASSWTGTGELFF.

The table lists this clone with a few counts. The V and J genes are TRBV5-6 and TRBJ2-3; 8 bases line up with TRBD1. V was pared by 4 bases and J by 4 bases, with 11 bases of the junction left unmatched. The CDR3 covers 16 residues. The germline gives CDR1 SGHDT, CDR2 YYEEEE. The CDR3 protein is CASSLGQGGYADTQYF. CDR3 DNA: TGTGCCAGCAGCCTCGGACAGGGCGGGTACGCAGATACGCAGTATTTT.

In nucleotides, the CDR3 is TGTGCCAGCAGCTCGCCCGGGACTAGTGCCGAGCAGTACTTC. This encodes CASSSPGTSAEQYF. This chain joins TRBV5-4 and TRBJ2-7, with 8 bases aligning to TRBD2. V gave up 3 bases and J gave up 6 bases; unmatched junction bases: 8. This CDR3 region has 14 residues. The germline V gene encodes CDR1 SGHNT and CDR2 YYREEE (reference sequence).